One sample yielded the 15 T cell receptor beta chains listed below, sequenced in a study of T cells after yellow fever vaccination. TCRdb independently ran MiXCR on the 5' RACE reads; one entry per CDR3 protein. Here the sample spans about 69,000 distinct CDR3 sequences, approximately 5% being singletons. The specimen comprised CD4+ T cells sorted from PBMCs, sampled roughly 14 days after the first yellow fever vaccination. The receptor set was obtained from a man younger than 30 who received the YFV17D yellow fever vaccine.

This clonotype occurred many times. This sequence joins TRBV3-1 and TRBJ2-2; D tentatively fits TRBD1 or TRBD2 (5 bases each). V was shortened by 3 bases and J by 2 bases, with 10 bases between the two germline ends. The CDR3 is 15 residues long. Germline loops: CDR1 LGHDT, CDR2 YNNKEL (reference sequence). CDR3 sequence (DNA): TGTGCCAGCAGCCAGAGGGGCAGTAACACCGGGGAGCTGTTTTTT. It translates to CASSQRGSNTGELFF. The whole variable domain, filled in from reference TRBV3-1 and TRBJ2-2, reads DTAVSQTPKYLVTQMGNDKSIKCEQNLGHDTMYWYKQDSKKFLKIMFSYNNKELIINETVPNRFSPKSPDKAHLNLHINSLELGDSAVYFCASSQRGSNTGELFFGEGSRLTVL.

This clonotype was counted ten times or more. The chain recombines TRBV7-2 with TRBJ1-1; D not resolved. Germline V gene lookup returns CDR1 SGHTA and CDR2 FQGNSA. This CDR3 is 14 amino acids long. Trimming took off 2 bases at V and 4 bases at J, with 11 bases between the two ends. In DNA form, the CDR3 reads TGTGCCAGCAGCTTATATAAAAAAAGCACTGAAGCTTTCTTT. It specifies CASSLYKKSTEAFF.

Worth noting for this clonotype: It may be a read error: a sequence one base away is much more abundant. The J gene is TRBJ2-5, the V gene TRBV7-2; D may match TRBD1 or TRBD2 (5 bases each). V dropped 5 bases and J dropped 5 bases, with 12 bases sitting between them. This CDR3 has 13 amino acids. Per germline, CDR1 SGHTA and CDR2 FQGNSA. The CDR3: CASSQGEGETQYF. The CDR3 DNA is TGTGCCAGCAGCCAGGGAGAGGGGGAGACCCAGTACTTC.

This clonotype was recorded at least ten times. This chain connects TRBV20-1 to TRBJ2-3, with 15 bases aligning to TRBD2. V dropped 6 bases and J dropped 2; count of bases not matched to a gene: 12. This CDR3 has 18 residues. Per the germline V gene, CDR1 is DFQATT and CDR2 is SNEGSKA (reference sequence). The DNA for the CDR3 is TGCAGTGCGTCTCCGGGACTAGCGGGGGGCCCTGTCACAGATACGCAGTATTTT. Residues: CSASPGLAGGPVTDTQYF.

At least ten counts were recorded for this clonotype. The rearrangement uses TRBV19 and TRBJ1-2; unclear D gene. Trimming took off 4 bases at V and 3 bases at J, with 9 bases between the two ends. Germline V lookup: CDR1 LNHDA, CDR2 SQIVND (reference sequence). The CDR3 sequence is 13 residues long. The CDR3 sequence: CASSTKGYYGYTF. In DNA, the CDR3 is TGTGCCAGTAGTACAAAAGGGTACTATGGCTACACCTTC.

The chain recombines TRBV7-6 with TRBJ2-3; D is undetermined. Germline V gene lookup returns CDR1 SGHVS and CDR2 FNYEAQ. Trimming pared 1 base from V and 4 bases from J, leaving 6 bases between. The CDR3 is 13 amino acids. CDR3 protein: CASSLGNSDTQYF. DNA for the CDR3: TGTGCCAGCAGCTTAGGCAACTCAGATACGCAGTATTTT.

This clonotype was recorded many times. The chain employs TRBV24-1 and TRBJ2-5; D is unclear. V was shortened by 5 bases and J by 0 bases, with 9 bases between the two germline ends. Per germline, CDR1 KGHDR and CDR2 SFDVKD. The CDR3 contains 14 residues. The CDR3 bases are TGTGCCACCAGTGCAGGCGCAAACCAAGAGACCCAGTACTTC. It translates to CATSAGANQETQYF.

This clonotype showed up many times. The rearrangement joins TRBV20-1 to TRBJ1-1, with TRBD1 identical over 8 bases. The CDR3 loop spans 14 amino acids. Trimming removed 4 bases from V and 3 bases from J; junction bases left unmatched: 7. CDR1 is DFQATT and CDR2 is SNEGSKA in the germline V gene (reference sequence). CDR3 sequence: CSAIKDRVDTEAFF. Written as DNA, the CDR3 is TGCAGTGCTATTAAGGACAGGGTCGACACTGAAGCTTTCTTT.

This clonotype was found many times. The genes are TRBV7-9 and TRBJ1-1, with D maybe TRBD1 (5 bases). CDR1 SEHNR and CDR2 FQNEAQ come from the germline V gene (reference sequence). The CDR3 runs to 11 residues. Deletions cut 8 bases from V and 8 bases from J, with 12 bases between. The CDR3 region is CASGQPYEAFF. The DNA of the CDR3 is TGTGCCAGCGGACAACCTTACGAAGCTTTCTTT.

This clonotype was detected ten times or more. The chain has TRBV5-1 and TRBJ1-2; tentative D call: TRBD1 (5 bases). The CDR3 spans 16 residues. V was clipped by 0 bases and J by 2 bases, with 14 bases between them. CDR1 SGHRS and CDR2 YFSETQ come from the germline V gene. The CDR3 region is CASSLAGQPGNYGYTF. DNA for the CDR3: TGCGCCAGCAGCTTGGCGGGGCAACCGGGGAACTATGGCTACACCTTC.

This clonotype was detected ten times or more. V usage is TRBV7-9 and J usage is TRBJ1-4, with 8 bases that match TRBD1. This CDR3 has 15 amino acids. The J segment lost 7 bases and the V segment lost 5 bases, leaving 9 bases of the junction unmatched. The germline V gene has CDR1 SEHNR and CDR2 FQNEAQ (reference sequence). CDR3: CASSHTQDRGEKLFF. The CDR3 region has the DNA TGTGCCAGCAGCCACACTCAAGACAGGGGTGAAAAACTGTTTTTT.

In this sample, this clonotype turned up many times. The chain links TRBV12-5 to TRBJ1-1, with D hard to call. The CDR3 is 12 residues long. V was trimmed by 4 bases and J by 1 base, leaving 4 bases between them. The germline gives CDR1 LGHNT, CDR2 FRNRAP. The chain's CDR3 is CASGSWNTEAFF. The CDR3 nucleotides read TGTGCTAGTGGTTCCTGGAACACTGAAGCTTTCTTT.

Relative to its sample, this clonotype is medium-sized. The chain is built from TRBV5-6 and TRBJ1-1, with a possible D match to TRBD1 (5 bases). The germline V gene encodes CDR1 SGHDT and CDR2 YYEEEE. Trimming took off 0 bases at V and 3 bases at J, with 15 bases between the two ends. CDR3 size: 16 residues. CDR3 sequence: CASSLVRGTTHTEAFF. The DNA of the CDR3 is TGTGCCAGCAGCTTGGTTCGGGGGACGACGCACACTGAAGCTTTCTTT.

This clonotype was observed at least ten times. This chain links TRBV29-1 with TRBJ2-7; a weak D match, TRBD1 (5 bases). Trimming left V 7 bases short and J 4 bases short, with 11 bases between. This CDR3 region has 11 residues. CDR1 SQVTM and CDR2 ANQGSEA come from the germline V gene. This chain's CDR3 is CSASDKYEQYF. As DNA, the CDR3 is TGCAGCGCCTCGGACAAATACGAGCAGTACTTC.

This clonotype has ten or more counts. The chain carries TRBV4-3 and TRBJ1-1; D is ambiguous. V was pared by 0 bases and J by 1 base, with 9 bases between. Looked up from germline, CDR1 is LGHNA and CDR2 is YSLEER. CDR3 size: 15 residues. The CDR3 DNA is TGCGCCAGCAGCCAAGATCTGGGAGAGAACACTGAAGCTTTCTTT. This gives the protein CASSQDLGENTEAFF.